This paragraph reports one TCR beta chain. Trimming took 1 base from V and 6 from J; bases not matched to a gene: 2. Per the germline V gene, CDR1 is SGHDN and CDR2 is FVKESK. This CDR3 contains 14 residues. This record belongs to a study of blood T cell repertoires in COVID-19. TCRdb's copy holds only in-frame clones and misses some; the assay was immunoSEQ multiplex PCR. This table holds over 200,000 clones, 85% found once. The material sequenced was PBMCs or T cells enriched from blood (not recorded which). J is TRBJ1-4 and V is TRBV14, with TRBD1 matching 7 bases. The receptor comes from a middle-aged man who had recovered from COVID-19. The CDR3, as DNA: TGTGCCAGCAGCCAAGGACAGGGCTATGAAAAACTGTTTTTT. Amino acid sequence: CASSQGQGYEKLFF.